Shown below are 27 T cell receptor beta chains from a single sample sequenced in a study of ipilimumab plus nivolumab after autologous stem cell transplantation. Generated by immunoSEQ multiplex PCR, the TCRdb table keeps only in-frame clones and is missing some. The sample records 43,000 or so clones, roughly 90% being singletons. The sequenced sample was PBMCs, obtained in a trial of ipilimumab plus nivolumab as post-transplant consolidation. Receptor source: a male donor with multiple myeloma.

V gene TRBV27 combines with J gene TRBJ1-2, with 10 bases identical to TRBD1. The CDR3 consists of 14 residues. Germline V gene data show CDR1 as MNHEY and CDR2 as SMNVEV (reference sequence). The V gene end was trimmed by 6 bases and the J gene end by 5 bases; junction bases not matched to a gene: 6. Here the CDR3 reads CASRTGQGGYGYTF. CDR3 sequence (DNA): TGTGCCAGCAGAACCGGACAGGGGGGGTATGGCTACACCTTC.

The chain has TRBV27 and TRBJ1-1; 7 bases fit TRBD1. The CDR3 has 14 amino acids. In germline, CDR1 is MNHEY, CDR2 SMNVEV (reference sequence). J gave up 5 bases and V 10 bases, and 13 bases lay outside the gene matches. The CDR3 DNA is TGTGCCACCAGGGGGATTTGGGGGGCAACTGAAGCTTTCTTT. Its protein product is CATRGIWGATEAFF.

The chain recombines TRBV7-8 with TRBJ2-1; 8 bases agree with TRBD2. The germline V gene encodes CDR1 SGHVS and CDR2 FQNEAQ. J lost 13 bases, V lost 4 bases, and 12 bases had no gene match. There are 14 residues in the CDR3. CDR3 amino acids: CASSWGIAGRSQFF. CDR3 nucleotide sequence: TGTGCCAGCAGCTGGGGCATAGCGGGAAGAAGTCAGTTCTTC.

This clone was detected only once. The V gene is TRBV5-1, the J gene TRBJ2-1, with 7 nucleotides matching TRBD1. CDR1 is SGHRS, CDR2 YFSETQ, per germline. The CDR3 contains 15 residues. With 1 base clipped from V and 2 bases from J, the junction kept 3 bases outside the gene matches. This chain's CDR3 is CASSLRGPTYNEQFF. The CDR3 DNA reads TGCGCCAGCAGCTTGAGGGGGCCAACCTACAATGAGCAGTTCTTC.

The J gene is TRBJ1-4, the V gene TRBV6-5, with TRBD1 as a possible D gene (5 bases). Germline V gives CDR1 MNHEY, CDR2 SVGAGI. The V end was cut by 6 bases, the J end by 2 bases, with 13 bases between. CDR3 length equals 15 residues. CDR3 DNA: TGTGCCAGCAGCCCCCGGGGGGATACTAATGAAAAACTGTTTTTT. Translating it yields CASSPRGDTNEKLFF.

This chain connects TRBV9 to TRBJ1-5; D is possibly TRBD1 (6 bases). In germline, CDR1 is SGDLS, CDR2 YYNGEE. The CDR3 has 15 amino acids. V was pared by 4 bases and J by 6 bases, with 17 bases between. CDR3 in amino acids: CASSNTGQTGQPQHF. The CDR3, as DNA: TGTGCCAGCAGCAATACCGGACAGACAGGTCAGCCCCAGCATTTT.

The CDR3 DNA reads TGCGCCAGCAGCCCCGGGGTAGTTAGCAATCAGCCCCAGCATTTT. This translates into CASSPGVVSNQPQHF. The chain links TRBV5-1 to TRBJ1-5; D not resolved. V was cut by 4 bases and J by 0 bases, with 11 bases left in between. This CDR3 has 15 residues. The V gene's germline CDR1 is SGHRS and CDR2 YFSETQ.

The sample holds one count of this clone. The chain links TRBV7-8 to TRBJ2-1; TRBD1 aligns across 11 bases. The CDR3 has 16 residues. V shed 0 bases, J shed 7 bases, and the junction held 5 bases outside the gene matches. Germline V gene lookup returns CDR1 SGHVS and CDR2 FQNEAQ. The CDR3 here is CASSLAVGTGGNEQFF. CDR3 nucleotide sequence: TGTGCCAGCAGCTTAGCGGTGGGGACAGGGGGGAATGAGCAGTTCTTC.

The V gene is TRBV7-2, the J gene TRBJ2-1, with 8 nucleotides matching TRBD2. The trim removed 3 bases at V and 6 bases at J, leaving 1 base unmatched. CDR3 length equals 13 residues. CDR1 is SGHTA and CDR2 is FQGNSA in the germline V gene. This CDR3 is CASSLTSVNEQFF. As DNA, the CDR3 is TGTGCCAGCAGCTTGACTAGCGTCAATGAGCAGTTCTTC.

The rearrangement uses TRBV4-1 and TRBJ2-3; 8 positions agree with TRBD1. Trimming cost V 4 bases and J 0 bases; bases outside gene matches: 3. Germline CDR1 and CDR2: MGHRA and YSYEKL. This CDR3 has 15 amino acids. CDR3 sequence reads: CASSRRQGSTDTQYF. CDR3 coding DNA: TGCGCCAGCAGCCGCAGACAGGGGAGCACAGATACGCAGTATTTT.

V and J are TRBV7-8 and TRBJ1-5; D remains ambiguous. The ends were cut back, 1 base at V and 9 bases at J, with 16 bases in the middle. Per the germline V gene, CDR1 is SGHVS and CDR2 is FQNEAQ. CDR3 length equals 15 residues. The CDR3 reads CASSLGTVGVGPQHF. The CDR3 nucleotides read TGTGCCAGCAGCTTAGGGACTGTAGGTGTAGGGCCCCAGCATTTT.

The V call is TRBV9, the J call TRBJ1-1; D unclear. The V gene lost 0 bases and the J gene lost 3 bases, with 6 bases spanning the gap. The CDR3 is 13 amino acids. Per germline, CDR1 SGDLS and CDR2 YYNGEE. The CDR3 loop reads CASSVEVYTEAFF. Written as DNA, the CDR3 is TGTGCCAGCAGCGTAGAGGTATACACTGAAGCTTTCTTT.

The genes are TRBV7-2 and TRBJ2-2; D remains ambiguous. Germline lookup yields CDR1 SGHTA and CDR2 FQGNSA. The CDR3 length is 15 residues. Trimming stripped 3 bases from V and 2 bases from J, with 10 bases between. The CDR3 DNA is TGTGCCAGCAGCTTTTACCGCACCAACACCGGGGAGCTGTTTTTT. As protein: CASSFYRTNTGELFF.

The chain joins TRBV7-3 to TRBJ2-3, with a possible D match to TRBD2 (6 bases). This CDR3 spans 12 amino acids. The germline V and J ends were trimmed by 8 bases and 6 bases, with 12 bases remaining between them. Germline lookup yields CDR1 SGHTA and CDR2 FQGTGA. The CDR3 protein is CASAGYLDTQYF. The CDR3 coding sequence is TGTGCCAGCGCGGGGTATTTGGATACGCAGTATTTT. The full variable domain, completed using reference TRBV7-3 and TRBJ2-3, is GAGVSQTPSNKVTEKGKYVELRCDPISGHTALYWYRQSLGQGPEFLIYFQGTGAADDSGLPNDRFFAVRPEGSVSTLKIQRTERGDSAVYLCASAGYLDTQYFGPGTRLTVL.

This sequence joins TRBV7-2 and TRBJ2-3, with a weak D call TRBD2 (7 bases). The CDR3 totals 14 residues. CDR1 SGHTA and CDR2 FQGNSA come from the germline V gene. V was trimmed by 5 bases and J by 4 bases, leaving 13 bases between them. CDR3 in amino acids: CASSPGGGADTQYF. The CDR3 coding sequence is TGTGCCAGCAGCCCGGGGGGCGGAGCAGATACGCAGTATTTT. Full variable domain (rest looked up from reference TRBV7-2 and TRBJ2-3): GAGVSQSPSNKVTEKGKDVELRCDPISGHTALYWYRQSLGQGLEFLIYFQGNSAPDKSGLPSDRFSAERTGGSVSTLTIQRTQQEDSAVYLCASSPGGGADTQYFGPGTRLTVL.

This clone was detected only once. The J gene is TRBJ2-7, the V gene TRBV5-1; perhaps TRBD1 as D (6 bases). The CDR3 consists of 15 residues. Deletions cut 0 bases from V and 1 base from J, with 11 bases between. The germline V gene encodes CDR1 SGHRS and CDR2 YFSETQ. The CDR3 nucleotides read TGCGCCAGCAGCTTGGTTGCAGGGGCTTCCTACGAGCAGTACTTC. Translation gives CASSLVAGASYEQYF.

The chain carries TRBV19 and TRBJ2-6; TRBD1 is a possible D gene (5 bases). Germline CDR1 is LNHDA and CDR2 is SQIVND (reference sequence). The ends were cut back, 1 base at V and 2 bases at J, with 9 bases in the middle. The CDR3 is 16 amino acids. In nucleotides, the CDR3 is TGTGCCAGTAGTATAGTTTTAGGGGCTGGGGCCAACGTCCTGACTTTC. Its protein is CASSIVLGAGANVLTF.

Here the CDR3 DNA reads TGCGCCAGCAGCAGACAGGGGGCGTTCGGAGAGACCCAGTACTTC. As protein: CASSRQGAFGETQYF. The chain links TRBV5-1 to TRBJ2-5, with 10 bases aligning to TRBD1. V shed 4 bases, J shed 4 bases, and the junction held 7 bases outside the gene matches. The V gene's germline CDR1 is SGHRS and CDR2 YFSETQ. There are 15 residues in the CDR3. The whole variable domain, filled in from reference TRBV5-1 and TRBJ2-5, reads KAGVTQTPRYLIKTRGQQVTLSCSPISGHRSVSWYQQTPGQGLQFLFEYFSETQRNKGNFPGRFSGRQFSNSRSEMNVSTLELGDSALYLCASSRQGAFGETQYFGPGTRLLVL.

J is TRBJ1-2 and V is TRBV6-5; D is unresolved. The CDR3 consists of 12 residues. V was pared by 2 bases and J by 7 bases, with 8 bases between. Germline V gives CDR1 MNHEY, CDR2 SVGAGI. This CDR3 is CASSYVGGGYTF. The CDR3 DNA reads as TGTGCCAGCAGTTACGTTGGTGGTGGCTACACCTTC.

The chain has TRBV18 and TRBJ1-3; D call uncertain. V dropped 6 bases and J dropped 4 bases, with 10 bases sitting between them. The CDR3 is made up of 13 amino acids. Germline V gene lookup returns CDR1 KGHSH and CDR2 LQKENI. CDR3 sequence reads: CASSPIVGNTIYF. CDR3 coding DNA: TGTGCCAGCTCCCCAATCGTGGGAAACACCATATATTTT.

This clone occurred a few times. The CDR3 here is CATHQGGQPQHF. For the CDR3, the DNA is TGTGCCACTCACCAGGGGGGTCAGCCCCAGCATTTT. V is TRBV28 and J is TRBJ1-5; 7 bases match TRBD1. The junction had 6 bases not matched to a gene; V was cut back by 10 bases and J by 6 bases. Germline V lookup: CDR1 MDHEN, CDR2 SYDVKM. The CDR3 consists of 12 residues.

The chain uses TRBV5-1 and TRBJ1-4, with D possibly TRBD1 on 5 matching bases. This CDR3 has 15 residues. CDR1 and CDR2 (germline): SGHRS, YFSETQ. V was cut by 4 bases and J by 7 bases, with 17 bases left in between. CDR3 residues: CASSAARGVGEKLFF. CDR3 DNA: TGCGCCAGCAGCGCCGCCCGGGGGGTGGGTGAAAAACTGTTTTTT.

The V and J genes are TRBV7-3 and TRBJ2-2; 8 bases fit TRBD1. Per the germline V gene, CDR1 is SGHTA and CDR2 is FQGTGA. The trim removed 2 bases at V and 6 bases at J, leaving 5 bases unmatched. CDR3 length: 15 amino acids. DNA for the CDR3: TGTGCCAGCAGCTTACAGGGGGCTATGGCCGGGGAGCTGTTTTTT. It encodes CASSLQGAMAGELFF.

CDR3 residues: CASRMVAGGETQYF. CDR3 nucleotides: TGTGCCAGCAGGATGGTCGCCGGGGGGGAGACCCAGTACTTC. The genes are TRBV7-9 and TRBJ2-5; 7 bases map to TRBD2. CDR1 is SEHNR, CDR2 FQNEAQ, per germline (reference sequence). The CDR3 contains 14 residues. Unmatched junction bases numbered 9, after V lost 6 bases and J lost 5 bases.

The V and J genes are TRBV28 and TRBJ1-3; D perhaps matches TRBD1 (5 bases). V lost 3 bases, J lost 0 bases, and 12 bases lay in between. This CDR3 contains 16 residues. Germline CDR1 is MDHEN and CDR2 is SYDVKM. CDR3 amino acids: CASSLPGTVSGNTIYF. In DNA form, the CDR3 reads TGTGCCAGCAGTTTGCCGGGGACGGTCTCTGGAAACACCATATATTTT.

This chain uses TRBV9 with TRBJ1-2; D is ambiguous. Germline CDR1 SGDLS, CDR2 YYNGEE. The CDR3 contains 12 residues. The V and J ends lost 8 bases and 0 bases respectively, with 8 bases between them. The chain's CDR3 is CASHRANYGYTF. In nucleotides, the CDR3 is TGTGCCAGTCACAGAGCTAACTATGGCTACACCTTC.

The J gene is TRBJ2-5, the V gene TRBV7-9, with 8 bases that match TRBD2. Germline CDR1 and CDR2: SEHNR and FQNEAQ (reference sequence). CDR3 length: 15 residues. With V trimmed by 4 bases and J by 2 bases, 6 bases remained unmatched. The CDR3 DNA is TGTGCCAGCAGCTCCCGGGCGGGGGGTCAAGAGACCCAGTACTTC. Translated, it gives CASSSRAGGQETQYF.